What follows is one T cell receptor (beta chain) and its context. Its antigen is undetermined. Quantitative 5'-RACE was performed with molecular barcodes, and it yielded the TCR beta libraries. TCRdb reprocessed the 5' RACE reads via MiXCR and lists one record per CDR3 protein. This table has about 540,000 distinct CDR3 sequences, about 12% appearing once. Per germline, CDR1 SGDLS and CDR2 YYNGEE. The J segment lost 7 bases and the V segment lost 4 bases, leaving 3 bases of the junction unmatched. CDR3 length equals 13 residues. This sample is drawn from a study of CD8 T cells in ankylosing spondylitis. Study results and limitations: The study looked at matched synovial fluid samples from ankylosing spondylitis patients. Disease-linked clones were reported to be significantly enriched there. For ankylosing spondylitis blood, a TCR beta motif of fewer than 10 highly homologous variants appeared characteristic.

The gene calls are TRBV9 and TRBJ2-2; 8 bases align to TRBD2. The sequencing sample was made of blood, either unsorted or a sorted T cell fraction (not recorded which). The clonotype originates from a male donor with ankylosing spondylitis. CDR3 DNA sequence: TGTGCCAGCAGCCCGGGGGGGTTCGGGGAGCTGTTTTTT. Protein sequence: CASSPGGFGELFF.